This T cell receptor (beta chain) emerged from a study of blood T cell repertoires in COVID-19. The wider study: The origin of the acute and convalescent COVID-19 samples was the United States, Italy and Spain. From T cells, B-cell-depleted T cells, or PBMCs came the material, which was cDNA or gDNA.

The repertoire was sequenced with immunoSEQ multiplex PCR; TCRdb's copy has only in-frame clones and lacks some. The repertoire holds tens of thousands of clones, with around 74% as singletons. Germline values: CDR1 SGHTA, CDR2 FQGNSA. V was trimmed by 5 bases and J by 4 bases, leaving 9 bases between them. This CDR3 contains 12 residues. Sequencing used peripheral blood. The sequence came from a man between 65 and 85 years old with COVID-19, enrolled during active disease. This chain links TRBV7-2 with TRBJ2-7; D gene ambiguous. The CDR3 DNA reads as TGTGCCAGCAGCCGAGCCCCTTACGAGCAGTACTTC. It encodes CASSRAPYEQYF.